This T cell receptor (beta chain) was identified in a study of T-cell reconstitution after alpha-beta-depleted transplantation in children. This clonotype was detected ten times or more. Germline CDR1 SGHDT, CDR2 YYEEEE. V lost 1 base and J lost 0, with 8 bases in between. The CDR3 runs to 15 residues. A library of TCRbeta sequences, prepared with unique molecular identifiers, was generated. MiXCR, applied by TCRdb to the PCR reads, yields one record per CDR3 protein. The table has roughly 240,000 distinct CDR3 sequences, less than 9% seen once. This TCR came from a male patient younger than 18 who had a stem cell transplant for acute lymphoblastic leukemia, so the T cells may come from the graft donor. The specimen comprised PBMCs, mostly from graft donor cells, sampled 180 days after TCRalphabeta/CD19-depleted stem cell transplant. This sequence joins TRBV5-6 and TRBJ1-5, with unresolved D. Here the CDR3 DNA reads TGTGCCAGCAGCTTGAGGGCTTATAGCAATCAGCCCCAGCATTTT. Its protein is CASSLRAYSNQPQHF.